These 5 T cell receptor beta chains were all obtained from the same sample, sequenced in a study of Graves' ophthalmopathy and Graves' hyperthyroidism. Investigators amplified TCR beta CDR3 regions from RNA transcripts. In the first round, RT-PCR was carried out with HTBI primers, and a multiplex PCR formed the second round. TCRdb recomputed calls from the multiplex PCR reads with MiXCR, one row per CDR3 protein. The data contain 600,000 to 700,000 distinct CDR3 sequences, about 41% of them singletons. Sequencing was carried out using peripheral blood. The receptors come from an adult man with Graves' ophthalmopathy.

Comment on this clonotype: A read error is possible here, since a much larger clone lies one base away. The chain combines TRBV4-2 with TRBJ1-2; TRBD1 aligns across 8 bases. CDR3 length: 14 amino acids. Germline V gives CDR1 LGHNA, CDR2 YNFKEQ. The V and J ends lost 4 bases and 8 bases, in that order; junction bases with no gene match: 9. The CDR3 sequence: CASSPDDRGGGYTF. The DNA of the CDR3 is TGTGCCAGCAGCCCAGATGACAGGGGAGGGGGCTACACCTTC.

In regard to this clonotype: Possible read error: a much larger clone is one base away. The chain has TRBV5-1 and TRBJ2-7; weak D call: TRBD2 (5 bases). Per germline, CDR1 SGHRS and CDR2 YFSETQ. The CDR3 is made up of 16 amino acids. Trimming took off 1 base at V and 9 bases at J, with 23 bases between the two ends. CDR3 sequence reads: CASSLSAYSEGVRQYF. The CDR3, as DNA: TGCGCCAGCAGCTTGAGCGCATACAGCGAGGGTGTACGGCAGTACTTC.

The chain links TRBV15 to TRBJ2-5, with D perhaps matching TRBD1 or TRBD2 (5 bases each). Germline V lookup: CDR1 LNHNV, CDR2 YYDKDF (reference sequence). The CDR3 contains 15 residues. Trimming left V 2 bases short and J 9 bases short, with 19 bases between. CDR3 coding DNA: TGTGCCACCAGCAGAATGGGGGATAGCAATCAGCCCCAGTACTTC. Amino acid sequence: CATSRMGDSNQPQYF.

In its sample, this clonotype was seen many times. The CDR3 loop reads CASRTGDEQYF. CDR3 in DNA: TGCGCCAGCAGGACAGGGGACGAGCAGTACTTC. The chain links TRBV5-1 to TRBJ2-7, with 8 bases identical to TRBD1. There are 11 residues in the CDR3. Germline V lookup: CDR1 SGHRS, CDR2 YFSETQ. After removal of 5 bases from V and 5 bases from J, the junction contained 0 bases not matched to a gene.

Comments on this clonotype: Compared with germline, one end of the junction differs, possibly owing to a read error. The chain has TRBV10-3 and TRBJ2-7; 13 nucleotides match TRBD2. Per the germline V gene, CDR1 is ENHRY and CDR2 is SYGVKD. The CDR3 runs to 18 residues. CDR3 sequence reads: CASSDRLAGGGDPYEQYF. In DNA, the CDR3 is TGTGCCAGCAGTGACAGACTAGCGGGAGGAGGGGACCCCTACGAGCAGTACTTC.